One and the same sample provided the 14 T cell receptor beta chains below, sequenced in a study of CD4 T cells in relation to SARS-CoV-2 and coronaviruses. The unexposed donors gave CD4+ T cells in about 2010-2019, prior to COVID-19. CD4+ T cells were isolated from the cells after more than nine days of culture. Method: immunoSEQ multiplex PCR; TCRdb's copy keeps in-frame clones and lacks some. Found here are approximately 17,000 clones, about four fifths of them singletons; the top ten hold around 16%. No cognate antigen is known for these TCRs. The sample was CD4+ T cells from PBMCs, cultured in vitro. The source of these receptors is a human donor in good health.

The rearrangement links TRBV15 to TRBJ2-3, with D possibly TRBD2 on 6 matching bases. Germline values: CDR1 LNHNV, CDR2 YYDKDF (reference sequence). There are 15 residues in the CDR3. V gave up 3 bases and J gave up 3 bases, with 13 bases separating them. The CDR3 DNA is TGTGCCACCAGCAGGCGAGGAGGGAGGACAGATACGCAGTATTTT. Its translation is CATSRRGGRTDTQYF.

The CDR3 bases are TGTGCCAGCAGTTACAGGGTTTATCAGCCCCAGCATTTT. Translation gives CASSYRVYQPQHF. This chain connects TRBV6-6 to TRBJ1-5, with D hard to call. From germline, CDR1 is MNHNY and CDR2 SVGAGI (reference sequence). The CDR3 has 13 residues. Trimming took off 2 bases at V and 5 bases at J, with 7 bases between the two ends.

This chain joins TRBV27 and TRBJ2-7; D uncertain. Per germline, CDR1 MNHEY and CDR2 SMNVEV (reference sequence). The CDR3 loop spans 10 amino acids. V was pared by 11 bases and J by 3 bases, with 8 bases between. CDR3: CAGLYYEQYF. CDR3 bases: TGTGCCGGCCTATACTACGAGCAGTACTTC.

Here the CDR3 reads CASTPTRQGPSGNTIYF. CDR3 in DNA: TGTGCCAGCACCCCAACCCGACAGGGTCCCTCTGGAAACACCATATATTTT. This chain joins TRBV3-1 (or the pseudogene TRBV3-2) and TRBJ1-3; 7 bases match TRBD1. The CDR3 consists of 17 residues. V was clipped by 7 bases and J by 0 bases; unmatched bases: 12. Germline-derived CDR1 and CDR2 are LGHDT and YNNKEL (reference sequence).

This clone was seen more than once but under ten times. V gene TRBV6-5 combines with J gene TRBJ1-5; D is unclear. CDR1 is MNHEY, CDR2 SVGAGI, per germline. V lost 6 bases to trimming and J lost 4 bases, with 10 bases between them. The CDR3 runs 13 residues. The CDR3 nucleotides are TGTGCCAGCAGGGCGGACGGGAATCAGCCCCAGCATTTT. Translating gives CASRADGNQPQHF.

The chain couples TRBV5-4 to TRBJ2-1; a weak D match, TRBD1 (6 bases). Germline V CDR1 and CDR2: SGHNT, YYREEE (reference sequence). Trimming stripped 0 bases from V and 0 bases from J, with 7 bases between. The CDR3 length is 15 residues. For the CDR3, the DNA is TGTGCCAGCAGCTTGGAGGACAGCTCCTACAATGAGCAGTTCTTC. Protein sequence: CASSLEDSSYNEQFF. The complete variable domain, with remaining parts taken from reference TRBV5-4 and TRBJ2-1, reads ETGVTQSPTHLIKTRGQQVTLRCSSQSGHNTVSWYQQALGQGPQFIFQYYREEENGRGNFPPRFSGLQFPNYSSELNVNALELDDSALYLCASSLEDSSYNEQFFGPGTRLTVL.

The rearrangement links TRBV6-5 to TRBJ2-7; a weak D match, TRBD1 (6 bases). This CDR3 is built from 13 residues. Germline V lookup: CDR1 MNHEY, CDR2 SVGAGI. V was clipped by 6 bases and J by 5 bases, with 14 bases between them. The CDR3 DNA follows: TGTGCCAGCAGGCTCAGGACAGTGGACGAGCAGTACTTC. Its translation: CASRLRTVDEQYF.

This clone was counted once. V is TRBV7-9 and J is TRBJ2-7; D might be TRBD1 or TRBD2, each matching 6 bases. V dropped 2 bases and J dropped 4 bases, with 12 bases sitting between them. The CDR3 is 14 amino acids. Per the germline V gene, CDR1 is SEHNR and CDR2 is FQNEAQ (reference sequence). The CDR3 bases are TGTGCCAGCAGCTTAATAGGGGGGACTTACGAGCAGTACTTC. It codes for CASSLIGGTYEQYF.

The V and J genes are TRBV5-1 and TRBJ2-7; 9 nucleotides match TRBD1. J gave up 5 bases and V 2 bases, and 8 bases lay outside the gene matches. Per germline, CDR1 SGHRS and CDR2 YFSETQ. There are 15 residues in the CDR3. CDR3 in amino acids: CASSFGTGIVHEQYF. In nucleotides, the CDR3 is TGCGCCAGCAGCTTTGGGACAGGGATTGTCCACGAGCAGTACTTC.

The V gene is TRBV5-6, the J gene TRBJ1-4; TRBD1 aligns across 9 bases. The trim removed 2 bases at V and 7 bases at J, leaving 3 bases unmatched. Per germline, CDR1 SGHDT and CDR2 YYEEEE. The CDR3 totals 14 residues. The CDR3 is CASSFGQGSEKLFF. The CDR3 DNA follows: TGTGCCAGCAGCTTCGGACAGGGGAGTGAAAAACTGTTTTTT.

In its sample, this clone was seen a few times. The V gene is TRBV19, the J gene TRBJ1-5; D call uncertain. V shed 0 bases and J shed 6 bases, with 9 bases lying between them. This CDR3 contains 14 residues. Germline CDR1 and CDR2: LNHDA and SQIVND (reference sequence). The CDR3 here is CASSIDLELQPQHF. CDR3 coding DNA: TGTGCCAGTAGTATAGATCTGGAGCTTCAGCCCCAGCATTTT.

The chain is built from TRBV24-1 and TRBJ2-3; the D is unclear. This CDR3 has 13 residues. The germline V gene encodes CDR1 KGHDR and CDR2 SFDVKD. Trimming removed 0 bases at V and 6 bases at J, with 6 bases between. DNA of the CDR3: TGTGCCACCAGTGATTTGGGTGCGGATACGCAGTATTTT. This sequence encodes CATSDLGADTQYF.

This chain links TRBV27 with TRBJ1-4; 12 nucleotides align to TRBD1. The length of the CDR3 is 15 residues. Germline V gene sequence: CDR1 MNHEY, CDR2 SMNVEV (reference sequence). V was clipped by 4 bases and J by 7 bases; unmatched bases: 4. CDR3 sequence reads: CASSSGTGGGEKLFF. The CDR3 nucleotides are TGTGCCAGCAGTTCAGGGACAGGGGGCGGTGAAAAACTGTTTTTT. Full variable domain (remainder filled in from reference TRBV27 and TRBJ1-4): EAQVTQNPRYLITVTGKKLTVTCSQNMNHEYMSWYRQDPGLGLRQIYYSMNVEVTDKGDVPEGYKVSRKEKRNFPLILESPSPNQTSLYFCASSSGTGGGEKLFFGSGTQLSVL.

This clone was counted once. V usage is TRBV7-6 and J usage is TRBJ2-1; D is perhaps TRBD1 or TRBD2 (7 bases each). V was shortened by 5 bases and J by 0 bases, with 14 bases between the two germline ends. CDR1 is SGHVS, CDR2 FNYEAQ, per germline. The CDR3 has 16 residues. CDR3 DNA sequence: TGTGCCAGCAGCCGGGGGGCAGGGGGCTCCTACAATGAGCAGTTCTTC. Its protein is CASSRGAGGSYNEQFF. Full variable domain (remainder filled in from reference TRBV7-6 and TRBJ2-1): GAGVSQSPRYKVTKRGQDVALRCDPISGHVSLYWYRQALGQGPEFLTYFNYEAQQDKSGLPNDRFSAERPEGSISTLTIQRTEQRDSAMYRCASSRGAGGSYNEQFFGPGTRLTVL.